The sequence of this T cell receptor beta chain was determined in a study of technical replicates of blood from several donors. The CDR3 consists of 13 residues. In germline, CDR1 is SQVTM, CDR2 ANQGSEA. The trim removed 6 bases at V and 2 bases at J, leaving 6 bases unmatched. TCRdb keeps only in-frame clones here, not all; method: immunoSEQ multiplex PCR. The sample has 65,000 to 95,000 clones, 98% seen once. V and J are TRBV29-1 and TRBJ1-1; 7 nucleotides match TRBD1. The receptor comes from a human donor in good health. Specimen: T cells isolated from PBMCs. In DNA, the CDR3 is TGCAGCGTCTGTACAGGGGCAAACACTGAAGCTTTCTTT. This sequence encodes CSVCTGANTEAFF.